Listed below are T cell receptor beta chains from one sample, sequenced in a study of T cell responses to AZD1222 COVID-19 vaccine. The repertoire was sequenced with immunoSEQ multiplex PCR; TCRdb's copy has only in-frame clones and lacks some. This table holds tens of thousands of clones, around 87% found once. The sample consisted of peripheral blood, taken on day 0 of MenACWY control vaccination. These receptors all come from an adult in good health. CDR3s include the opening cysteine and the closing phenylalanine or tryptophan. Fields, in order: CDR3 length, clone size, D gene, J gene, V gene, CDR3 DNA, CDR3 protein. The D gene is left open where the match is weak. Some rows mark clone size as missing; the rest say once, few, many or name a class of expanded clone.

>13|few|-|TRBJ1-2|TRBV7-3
TGTGCCAGCAGCCCAGACCGGGCAGATGGCTACACCTTC
CASSPDRADGYTF
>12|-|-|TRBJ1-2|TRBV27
TGTGCCAGCGGGGGTCCCCACTATGGCTACACCTTC
CASGGPHYGYTF
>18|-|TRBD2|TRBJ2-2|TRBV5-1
TGCGCCAACACTCGACTAGCGGGTAGGCCAACCAGAACCGGGGAGCTGTTTTTT
CANTRLAGRPTRTGELFF
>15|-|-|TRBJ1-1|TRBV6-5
TGTGCCAGCAGTTCATCGACAGAAATGAACACTGAAGCTTTCTTT
CASSSSTEMNTEAFF
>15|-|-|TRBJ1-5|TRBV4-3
TGCGCCAGCAGCCAGTTGTGGGGGGGCAATCAGCCCCAGCATTTT
CASSQLWGGNQPQHF
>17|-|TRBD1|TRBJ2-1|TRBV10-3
TGTGCCATCAGTGAGTCGTGGGGGACAGGGAGGCTAAATGAGCAGTTCTTC
CAISESWGTGRLNEQFF
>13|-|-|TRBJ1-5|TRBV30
TGTGCCTGGAGCGACAGAACAAATCGGCCCCAGCATTTT
CAWSDRTNRPQHF
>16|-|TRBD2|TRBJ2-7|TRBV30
TGTGCCTCGGGGGGGGCCCCCCCCCGAAGCTCCTACGAGCAGTACTTC
CASGGAPPRSSYEQYF
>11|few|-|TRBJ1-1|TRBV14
TGTGCCAGCAGCTTAGGGGTTGAAGCTTTCTTT
CASSLGVEAFF
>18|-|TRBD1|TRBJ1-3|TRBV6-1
TGTGCCAGCAGTGAGAACCCAAGGCGGGACAGGAGTGGAAACACCATATATTTT
CASSENPRRDRSGNTIYF
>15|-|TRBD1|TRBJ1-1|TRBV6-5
TGTGCCAGCAGTTACCGCTCAGGGGGGGGGACTGAAGCTTTCTTT
CASSYRSGGGTEAFF
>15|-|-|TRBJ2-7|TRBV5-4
TGTGCCAGCAGCTTGTCGGCGGGACAAAGCTACGAGCAGTACTTC
CASSLSAGQSYEQYF
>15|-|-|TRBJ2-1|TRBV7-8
TGTGCCAGCAGCTTATTTTTTCTCCCGACCAATGAGCAGTTCTTC
CASSLFFLPTNEQFF
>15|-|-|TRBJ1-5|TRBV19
TGTGCCAGTAGTTCGGGCAGGGGAATGAATCAGCCCCAGCATTTT
CASSSGRGMNQPQHF
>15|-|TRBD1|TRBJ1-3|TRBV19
TGTGCCAGTAGTATGTCAGGGGGATCTGGAAACACCATATATTTT
CASSMSGGSGNTIYF
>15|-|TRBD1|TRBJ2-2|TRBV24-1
TGTGCCACCAGTGAACAGGGGGCAGCGTGGGGGGAGCTGTTTTTT
CATSEQGAAWGELFF
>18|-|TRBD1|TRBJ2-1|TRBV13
TGTGCCAGCAGCTTAGGCCACTCCGGGACAGGGGTCTACAATGAGCAGTTCTTC
CASSLGHSGTGVYNEQFF
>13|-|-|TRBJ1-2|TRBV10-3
TGTGCCATCAGTGGGGGGGGCAGGGTTGGCTACACCTTC
CAISGGGRVGYTF
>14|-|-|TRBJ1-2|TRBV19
TGTGCCAGTAGTATGGAGGCCCTTAACTATGGCTACACCTTC
CASSMEALNYGYTF
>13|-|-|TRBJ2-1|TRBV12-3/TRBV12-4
TGTGCCAGCAGACCAACAGGGTTGAATGAGCAGTTCTTC
CASRPTGLNEQFF
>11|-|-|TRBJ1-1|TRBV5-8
TGTGCCAGCAGCTTGTATGGTGAAGCTTTCTTT
CASSLYGEAFF
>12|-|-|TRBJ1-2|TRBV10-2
TGCGCCAGCAGTGAGAACTTCTATGGCTACACCTTC
CASSENFYGYTF
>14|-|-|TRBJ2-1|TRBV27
TGTGCCAGCAGTTTGGGTCGATCCTTCGATGAGCAGTTCTTC
CASSLGRSFDEQFF
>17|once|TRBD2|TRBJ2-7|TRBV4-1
TGCGCCAGCAGCCACCGGGGGACTAGCGGGAGCTCCTACGAGCAGTACTTC
CASSHRGTSGSSYEQYF
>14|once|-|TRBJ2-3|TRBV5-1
TGCGCCAGCAGCTCGGGGTCTAGCACAGATACGCAGTATTTT
CASSSGSSTDTQYF
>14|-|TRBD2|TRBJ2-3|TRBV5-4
TGTGCCAGCAGCTTGGTGTCGGGAGGAAATACGCAGTATTTT
CASSLVSGGNTQYF
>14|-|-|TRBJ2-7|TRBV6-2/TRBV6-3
TGTGCCAGCAGTTCTGGGACACCTGACTACGAGCAGTACTTC
CASSSGTPDYEQYF
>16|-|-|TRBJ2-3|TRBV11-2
TGTGCCAGCAGCTTAGAACAGGGAGACTTCACAGATACGCAGTATTTT
CASSLEQGDFTDTQYF
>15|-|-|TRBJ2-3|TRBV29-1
TGCAGCGTTGAAGGGGGCCGGGGAATCACAGATACGCAGTATTTT
CSVEGGRGITDTQYF
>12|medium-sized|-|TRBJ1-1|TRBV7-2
TGTGCCAGCAGCTTGATGAACACTGAAGCTTTCTTT
CASSLMNTEAFF
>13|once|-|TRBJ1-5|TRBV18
TGTGCCAGCTCACCATCACCGACTCAGCCCCAGCATTTT
CASSPSPTQPQHF
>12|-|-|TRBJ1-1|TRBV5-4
TGTGCCATGAGAGGGGCCCCTACTGAAGCTTTCTTT
CAMRGAPTEAFF
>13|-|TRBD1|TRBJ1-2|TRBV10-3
TGTGCCATCAGTCCACAGGGGGCGGGGGGCTACACCTTC
CAISPQGAGGYTF
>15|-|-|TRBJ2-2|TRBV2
TGTGCCAGCAGACAGGGTTCTTGGGACACCGGGGAGCTGTTTTTT
CASRQGSWDTGELFF
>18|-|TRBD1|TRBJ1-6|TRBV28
TGTGCCAGCAGTCTTACCGGGACAGGGGTGTCTAGTAATTCACCCCTCCACTTT
CASSLTGTGVSSNSPLHF
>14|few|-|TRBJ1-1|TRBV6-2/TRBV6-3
TGTGCCAGCAGTTCGGAAGGGGTCTCGACTGAAGCTTTCTTT
CASSSEGVSTEAFF
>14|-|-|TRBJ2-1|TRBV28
TGTGCCAGCAGTTCCGGGGGAGAGAACAATGAGCAGTTCTTC
CASSSGGENNEQFF
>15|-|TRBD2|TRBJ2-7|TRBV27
TGTGCCAGCAGTTTAGGCGGGAGATGGGCCTACGAGCAGTACTTC
CASSLGGRWAYEQYF
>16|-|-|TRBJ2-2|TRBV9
TGTGCCAGCAGCTGGGGACCCACGGTGGACACCGGGGAGCTGTTTTTT
CASSWGPTVDTGELFF
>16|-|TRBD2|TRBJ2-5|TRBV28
TGTGCCACCTTTCATATGGCGGGAGGGGGGTCAGAGACCCAGTACTTC
CATFHMAGGGSETQYF
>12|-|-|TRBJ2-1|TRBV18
TGTGCCAGCTCGACCGCGGGCGGCGAGCAGTTCTTC
CASSTAGGEQFF
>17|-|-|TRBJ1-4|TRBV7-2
TGTGCCAGCAGCTTAGAACTCGCAGGAACAACTAATGAAAAACTGTTTTTT
CASSLELAGTTNEKLFF
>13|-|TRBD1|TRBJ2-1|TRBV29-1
TGCAGCGTTGGCAGGGGGCGAAGTGGTGAGCAGTTCTTC
CSVGRGRSGEQFF
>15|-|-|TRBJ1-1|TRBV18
TGTGCCAGCTCACCTGGAGTGGTTTCGAACACTGAAGCTTTCTTT
CASSPGVVSNTEAFF
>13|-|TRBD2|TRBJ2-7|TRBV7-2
TGTGCCAGCAGCTTTTTAGCGGGAGACGAGCAGTACTTC
CASSFLAGDEQYF
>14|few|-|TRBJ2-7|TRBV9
TGTGCCAGCAGCGCCCGGGACCAGGAGTACGAGCAGTACTTC
CASSARDQEYEQYF
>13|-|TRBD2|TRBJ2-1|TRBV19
TGTGCCAGTAGTACAAGCGGGAGCAATGAGCAGTTCTTC
CASSTSGSNEQFF
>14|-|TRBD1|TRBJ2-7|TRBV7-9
TGTGCCAGCAGCCGGACAGGGGGATTTTACGAGCAGTACTTC
CASSRTGGFYEQYF
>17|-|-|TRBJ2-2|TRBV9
TGTGCCAGCAGCGTAGGCGGTCTTGGGGATTACACCGGGGAGCTGTTTTTT
CASSVGGLGDYTGELFF
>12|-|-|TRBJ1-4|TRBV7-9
TGTGCCAGCAGCTTGAAGGGGGAAAAACTGTTTTTT
CASSLKGEKLFF
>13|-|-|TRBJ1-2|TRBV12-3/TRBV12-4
TGTGCCAGCAGTCCCGGGACCCCCGGAAGCTACACCTTC
CASSPGTPGSYTF
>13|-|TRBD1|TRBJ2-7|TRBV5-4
TGTGCCAGCAGCTTACCCAGGGGGTACGAGCAGTACTTC
CASSLPRGYEQYF
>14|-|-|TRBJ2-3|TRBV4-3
TGCGCCAGCAGCCACGCCGAAAGGGGGGATACGCAGTATTTT
CASSHAERGDTQYF
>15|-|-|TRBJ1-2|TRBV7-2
TGTGCCAGCAGCTTACCACCGGGCACAGGCTATGGCTACACCTTC
CASSLPPGTGYGYTF
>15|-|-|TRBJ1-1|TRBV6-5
TGTGCCAGCAGTTACTCGGCCGGGGTTGACACTGAAGCTTTCTTT
CASSYSAGVDTEAFF
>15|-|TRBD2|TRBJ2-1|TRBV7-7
TGTGCCAGCAGCCCTGGGACTAGCGCGTACAATGAGCAGTTCTTC
CASSPGTSAYNEQFF
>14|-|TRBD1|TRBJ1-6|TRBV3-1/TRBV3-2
TGTGCCAGCAGCCCGGACAGGGCCAATTCACCCCTCCACTTT
CASSPDRANSPLHF
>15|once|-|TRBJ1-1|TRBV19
TGTGCCAGTAGTATTTATGACAGTGGGGACACTGAAGCTTTCTTT
CASSIYDSGDTEAFF
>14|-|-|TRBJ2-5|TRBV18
TGTGCCAGCTCACCACCGGCACCCCAAGAGACCCAGTACTTC
CASSPPAPQETQYF
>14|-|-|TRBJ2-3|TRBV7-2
TGTGCCAGCAGCTCCAAGGGGCTGGGAGATACGCAGTATTTT
CASSSKGLGDTQYF